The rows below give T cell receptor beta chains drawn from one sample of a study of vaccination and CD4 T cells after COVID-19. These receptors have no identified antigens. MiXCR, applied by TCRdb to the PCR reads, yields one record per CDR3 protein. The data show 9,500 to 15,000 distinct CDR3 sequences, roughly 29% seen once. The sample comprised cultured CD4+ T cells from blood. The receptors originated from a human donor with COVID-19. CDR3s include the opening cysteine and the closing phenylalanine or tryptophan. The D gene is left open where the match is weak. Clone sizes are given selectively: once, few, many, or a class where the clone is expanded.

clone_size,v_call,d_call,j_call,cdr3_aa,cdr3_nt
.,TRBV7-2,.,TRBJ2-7,CASKPGRQTYEQYF,TGTGCCAGCAAACCGGGGCGACAGACCTACGAGCAGTACTTC
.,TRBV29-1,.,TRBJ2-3,CSAGTGTDTQYF,TGCAGCGCCGGGACTGGCACAGATACGCAGTATTTT
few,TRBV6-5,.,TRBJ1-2,CASSYPSSTGFYGYTF,TGTGCCAGCAGTTACCCCTCCTCCACAGGGTTCTATGGCTACACCTTC
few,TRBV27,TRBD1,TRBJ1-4,CASSFAGGEKLFF,TGTGCCAGCAGTTTCGCAGGGGGTGAAAAACTGTTTTTT
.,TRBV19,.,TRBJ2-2,CASSTLDTGELFF,TGTGCCAGTAGTACCTTGGACACCGGGGAGCTGTTTTTT
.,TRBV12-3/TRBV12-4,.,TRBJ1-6,CASSLMGGDSPLHF,TGTGCCAGCAGTTTGATGGGGGGGGATTCACCCCTCCACTTT
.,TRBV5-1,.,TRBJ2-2,CASSLPDTGRAGELFF,TGCGCCAGCAGCCTACCGGACACGGGGCGGGCCGGGGAGCTGTTTTTT
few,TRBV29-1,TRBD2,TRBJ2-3,CSVEKAGVSDTQYF,TGCAGCGTTGAAAAGGCGGGGGTATCAGATACGCAGTATTTT
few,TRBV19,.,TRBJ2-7,CASSPMDTGLYEQYF,TGTGCCAGTAGTCCAATGGACACAGGACTCTACGAGCAGTACTTC
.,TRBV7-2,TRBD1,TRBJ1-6,CASRPSGTGGGSPLHF,TGTGCCAGCAGACCATCAGGGACAGGGGGCGGTTCACCCCTCCACTTT
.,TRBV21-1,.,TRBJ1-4,CASRTGGEKLFF,TGTGCCAGCAGGACAGGGGGCGAAAAACTGTTTTTT
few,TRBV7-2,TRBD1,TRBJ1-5,CASSRTGLDVQPQHF,TGTGCCAGCAGCCGGACAGGGCTCGATGTTCAGCCCCAGCATTTT
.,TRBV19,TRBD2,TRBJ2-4,CASNHWRGEKNIQYF,TGTGCCAGTAACCACTGGCGGGGGGAGAAAAACATTCAGTACTTC
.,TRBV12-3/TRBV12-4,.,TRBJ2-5,CASRHDRAEETQYF,TGTGCCAGCAGACACGACCGGGCTGAAGAGACCCAGTACTTC
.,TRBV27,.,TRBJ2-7,CASTPKWYEQYF,TGTGCCAGCACTCCAAAGTGGTACGAGCAGTACTTC
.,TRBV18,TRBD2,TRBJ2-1,CASSPLGGNEQFF,TGTGCCAGCTCACCATTGGGGGGGAATGAGCAGTTCTTC
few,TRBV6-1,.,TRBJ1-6,CATSVGGRQTSYNSPLHF,TGTGCCACCTCGGTTGGTGGACGGCAGACCTCCTATAATTCACCCCTCCACTTT
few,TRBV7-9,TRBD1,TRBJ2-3,CASSPGGDTQYF,TGTGCCAGCAGCCCAGGGGGAGATACGCAGTATTTT
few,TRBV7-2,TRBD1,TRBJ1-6,CASSFVGQSYSPLHF,TGTGCCAGCAGCTTTGTGGGACAGAGCTATTCACCCCTCCACTTT
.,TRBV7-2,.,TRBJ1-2,CASSGRAGYGYTF,TGTGCCAGCAGCGGGAGGGCAGGCTATGGCTACACCTTC